This TCR beta chain was recovered during a study of blood T cell repertoires in COVID-19. The CDR3 runs to 15 residues. The V end lost 0 bases, the J end lost 0 bases, and 8 bases lay between the germline ends. Germline-derived CDR1 and CDR2 are KGHSH and LQKENI. Method: immunoSEQ multiplex PCR; TCRdb's copy keeps in-frame clones and lacks some. The table includes under 200,000 clones, 85% to 90% detected once. The chain recombines TRBV18 with TRBJ1-1; no definite D call. The sequence was collected from a man aged 35 to 55 with active or convalescent COVID-19. Sequencing was done on a sample of peripheral blood. The CDR3 loop reads CASSPPVLMNTEAFF. CDR3 in DNA: TGTGCCAGCTCACCACCGGTACTAATGAACACTGAAGCTTTCTTT. The full variable domain, its missing parts supplied by reference TRBV18 and TRBJ1-1, is NAGVMQNPRHLVRRRGQEARLRCSPMKGHSHVYWYRQLPEEGLKFMVYLQKENIIDESGMPKERFSAEFPKEGPSILRIQQVVRGDSAAYFCASSPPVLMNTEAFFGQGTRLTVV.